These T cell receptor beta chains were read from a single sample in a study of cytomegalovirus exposure and HLA in healthy donors. The protocol was immunoSEQ multiplex PCR, while the TCRdb copy is restricted to in-frame clones and leaves out a portion. The table shows about 160,000 clones, with over 80% occurring only once. The sample was PBMCs. Every receptor here comes from a woman aged 18-29 years in good health and CMV-seronegative. The CDR3 runs from the conserved cysteine through the conserved F or W.

CDR3 protein	V gene	J gene
CATRDRGQGGELFF	TRBV10-3	TRBJ2-2
CASTQGFTEAFF	TRBV6-1	TRBJ1-1
CAISRQGSGIQYF	TRBV10-3	TRBJ2-4
CASSFPGQGTEYTYEQYF	TRBV28	TRBJ2-7
CASSQVHGGYEQYF	TRBV14	TRBJ2-7
CASSPFGQTDSGNTIYF	TRBV4-1	TRBJ1-3
CASRAGTSGHNEQFF	TRBV6-5	TRBJ2-1
CASSTGLAGAQYF	TRBV7-8	TRBJ2-5
CASTLGGAPAGYTF	TRBV5-4	TRBJ1-2
CAARGTVNTGELFF	TRBV6-1	TRBJ2-2
CASSTRDSQETQYF	TRBV7-8	TRBJ2-5
CASSLRGNGNQPQHF	TRBV5-5	TRBJ1-5